The T cell receptor (beta chain) described here comes from a study of vaccination and CD4 T cells after COVID-19 (dated by TCRdb to between 2020 and 2023). Background for the entire study: SARS-CoV-2 positivity had been established in the convalescent patients by nasal swab PCR, and mild disease was recorded in several of these patients and severe disease in one. In the convalescent cohort there were six males and four females, among whom were two Hispanic individuals, seven Caucasians, two Asians and one multiracial person. Participants got two doses of the Pfizer-BioNTech BNT162b2 vaccine (n=8) or two doses of the Moderna mRNA-1273 vaccine (n=2). Post-COVID blood samples from convalescent patients were collected a median of roughly 100 days after diagnosis, with a range of 35 to 161 days. Post-vaccine blood samples were taken a median of approximately 70 days after the second vaccine dose, with a range of 14 to 241 days. For stimulating the cultures, overlapping spike peptide pools were used, derived from SARS-CoV-2 as well as from the common cold coronaviruses HCoV-NL63, HCoV-OC43 and HCoV-229E. Control cultures used a CEFX viral epitope pool as positive control, an HIV-1 Nef peptide pool as negative control, or no peptide. In roughly 10 COVID-19 convalescent patients and a handful of infection-naive healthy vaccine recipients, the spike-specific CD4+ TCR repertoire before mRNA vaccination was compared with the repertoire after mRNA vaccination. What the authors observed across the whole study: In convalescent patients, a median about 90% of post-vaccine SARS-CoV-2-reactive clones were detected only after vaccination, and vaccine-specific priming was suggested by this finding. Of the vaccine-specific clones found in convalescent patients, nearly all (304 of 307) were mono-reactive for SARS-CoV-2 spike instead of being cross-reactive with common cold coronaviruses. The number of convalescent patients in the study was relatively small, and the study did not examine early timepoints following natural infection. An increase in the median number of SARS-CoV-2-reactive clonotypes from 21 after infection to approximately 41 after vaccination was observed, but the change was not found to be significant.

As for this clonotype: This clone's antigen is unknown. No much larger clone exists at a distance of one base, and base qualities are not known.

Read against the paper, the sample's treatment or condition label means: approximately 10-day PBMC culture with coronavirus spike peptide pools or control peptides (ViraFEST assay). The study used the ViraFEST assay, which expanded antigen-specific T cells with peptide pools and then identified expanded clonotypes by TCR sequencing. Positive SARS-CoV-2 PCR tests in the convalescent patients dated from March to December 2020, before Alpha, Beta and Delta variants emerged in the United States. Each well held around 1.9 million PBMCs cultured with roughly 10 ug/ml peptide pools in IMDM containing roughly 4.7% human AB serum and roughly 9 IU/ml IL-2. On days 3 and 7, half of the culture medium was replaced with fresh IL-2-containing medium. After 10 days of culture, CD4+ T cells were isolated by negative selection using the EasySep CD4+ T cell isolation kit. PBMCs were separated from whole blood using Ficoll-Paque Plus gradient centrifugation and then either used fresh or cryopreserved at -140C. In general, triplicate wells were set up for every culture condition.

Libraries came from PCR. TCR sequencing of DNA from cultured CD4+ T cells used the Oncomine TCR Beta short-read assay at the Johns Hopkins FTIC core. The QIAamp micro DNA kit was used to extract genomic DNA from the cultured CD4+ T cells. Oncomine TCR Beta libraries made from cultured CD4+ T cells were pooled using unique dual indexes and sequenced on an Illumina iSeq 100. In the paper's pipeline: Non-productive sequences were removed, and CDR3s that did not start with C, did not end with F or W, or were shorter than 7 amino acids were discarded. Antigen-specific clonotypes were identified using the MANAFEST web application through comparison of peptide-stimulated wells with reference and other culture wells. To be called positive, a clone needed an FDR below 0.05, an odds ratio above 5, and a productive frequency above 0.1% in at least two of three replicate wells. Clonotypes that were significantly expanded in both SARS-CoV-2 spike wells and at least one common cold coronavirus spike condition were defined as cross-reactive. Levenshtein distances (stringdist) and unrooted phylogenetic trees (ape) in R version 3.6.1 were used to assess CDR3 homology. TCRdb reprocessing: public reads trimmed at Q25 with fastp, clones called with MiXCR, in-frame beta chains kept. Rows merge per CDR3 protein into single entries with the most common DNA and genes. None of the V and J calls come from the authors' own analysis; TCRdb made them. Recorded for this sample are about 18,000 distinct CDR3 sequences; 50% of them occurred a single time. The ten largest clonotypes hold roughly 6.7% of the sample.

This clonotype originated in a human donor who had recovered from COVID-19. The sequencing sample was made of CD4+ T cells from blood, cultured in vitro.

The CDR3 loop reads CSARAVIPVFYNEQFF. In nucleotides, the sequence is TGCAGTGCTAGAGCTGTTATCCCAGTCTTCTACAATGAGCAGTTCTTC. The chain joins TRBV20-1 to TRBJ2-1; no D segment can be confidently identified. Counted from cysteine to phenylalanine, this CDR3 has 16 amino acids. Only the CDR3 region is kept as DNA, spanning 48 bases read in frame from base 1. The junction carries 16 bases between V and J, which are trimmed by 1 base and 3 bases respectively. CDR1 and CDR2 (DFQATT, SNEGSKA) derive from the germline V gene (reference sequence).